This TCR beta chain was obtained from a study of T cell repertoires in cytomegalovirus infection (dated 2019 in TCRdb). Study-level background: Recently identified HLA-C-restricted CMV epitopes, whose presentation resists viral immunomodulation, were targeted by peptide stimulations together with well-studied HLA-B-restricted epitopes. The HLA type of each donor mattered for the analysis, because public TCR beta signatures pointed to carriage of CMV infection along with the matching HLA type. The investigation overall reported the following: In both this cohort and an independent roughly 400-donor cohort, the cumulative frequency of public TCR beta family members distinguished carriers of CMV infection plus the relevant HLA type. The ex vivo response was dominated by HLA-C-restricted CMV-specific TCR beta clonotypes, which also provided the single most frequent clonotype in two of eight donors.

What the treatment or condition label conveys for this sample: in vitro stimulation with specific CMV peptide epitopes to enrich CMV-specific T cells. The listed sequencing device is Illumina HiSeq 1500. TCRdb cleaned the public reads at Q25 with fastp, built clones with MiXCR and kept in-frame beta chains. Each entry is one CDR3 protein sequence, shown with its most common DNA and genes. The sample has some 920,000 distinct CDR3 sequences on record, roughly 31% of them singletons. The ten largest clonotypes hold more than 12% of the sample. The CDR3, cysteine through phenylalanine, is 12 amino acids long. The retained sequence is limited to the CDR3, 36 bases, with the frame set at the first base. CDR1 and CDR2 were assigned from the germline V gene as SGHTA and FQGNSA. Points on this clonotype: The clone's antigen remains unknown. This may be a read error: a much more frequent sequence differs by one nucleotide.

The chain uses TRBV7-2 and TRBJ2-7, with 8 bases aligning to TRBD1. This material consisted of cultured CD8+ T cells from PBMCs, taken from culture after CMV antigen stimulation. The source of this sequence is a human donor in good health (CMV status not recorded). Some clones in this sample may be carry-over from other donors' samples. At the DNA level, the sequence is TGTGCCATCCGGACAGGGCCCTACGAGCGGTACTTC. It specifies CAIRTGPYERYF.